A single sample gave rise to the 6 T cell receptor beta chains below, sequenced in a study of control samples from healthy donors and cancer patients. Sequenced by immunoSEQ multiplex PCR; TCRdb stores in-frame clones only, minus some. The sample has 400,000 to 500,000 clones; roughly 90% are singletons. The specimen sequenced was PBMCs. These receptors were obtained from a man between 35 and 55 years old with head and neck cancer.

The CDR3 loop is CASSEGGGAQSYEQYF. The CDR3 DNA is TGTGCCAGCAGTGAAGGTGGGGGGGCGCAATCCTACGAGCAGTACTTC. The chain employs TRBV2 and TRBJ2-7; perhaps TRBD2 as D (7 bases). This CDR3 is built from 16 residues. V shed 1 base and J shed 1 base, with 14 bases lying between them. Germline CDR1 is SNHLY and CDR2 is FYNNEI. Variable domain in full (rest from reference TRBV2 and TRBJ2-7): EPEVTQTPSHQVTQMGQEVILRCVPISNHLYFYWYRQILGQKVEFLVSFYNNEISEKSEIFDDQFSVERPDGSNFTLKIRSTKLEDSAMYFCASSEGGGAQSYEQYFGPGTRLTVT.

With respect to this clone: Other DNA variants within this sample encode the same CDR3. The chain is built from TRBV11-3 and TRBJ1-1; a weak D match, TRBD1 (5 bases). The CDR3 is made up of 13 amino acids. Trimming cost V 1 base and J 3 bases, with 6 bases left between them. Germline V gives CDR1 SGHNT, CDR2 YENEEA. Here the CDR3 reads CASSLGGDTEAFF. The CDR3 DNA reads as TGTGCCAGCAGCTTAGGGGGGGACACTGAAGCTTTCTTT.

The V call is TRBV5-1, the J call TRBJ2-5; TRBD2 aligns across 7 bases. Germline assignment: CDR1 SGHRS and CDR2 YFSETQ. This CDR3 is 16 amino acids long. V shed 2 bases and J 1 base; nucleotides not matched to a gene: 8. The CDR3 region is CASSFGHGGTQETQYF. The CDR3 DNA follows: TGCGCCAGCAGCTTTGGTCACGGGGGGACCCAAGAGACCCAGTACTTC.

This sequence joins TRBV27 and TRBJ1-5; D call uncertain. V lost 4 bases to trimming and J lost 2 bases, with 12 bases between them. Germline V gives CDR1 MNHEY, CDR2 SMNVEV (reference sequence). The CDR3 spans 15 residues. The CDR3 nucleotides are TGTGCCAGCAGTTCTCAAGGGATTGGCAATCAGCCCCAGCATTTT. Its protein product is CASSSQGIGNQPQHF.

The chain employs TRBV11-2 and TRBJ2-2; 11 bases are a match to TRBD2. Germline V gene lookup returns CDR1 SGHAT and CDR2 FQNNGV. After removal of 0 bases from V and 5 bases from J, the junction contained 14 bases not matched to a gene. The CDR3 contains 20 residues. As DNA, the CDR3 is TGTGCCAGCAGCTTAGAATTCACAGGGCTAGCGGGAGGAGGGACCGGGGAGCTGTTTTTT. Protein product: CASSLEFTGLAGGGTGELFF.

The chain joins TRBV10-3 to TRBJ2-3, with 12 positions matching TRBD2. With V trimmed by 0 bases and J by 2 bases, 6 bases remained unmatched. Per the germline V gene, CDR1 is ENHRY and CDR2 is SYGVKD. CDR3 length: 18 amino acids. This chain's CDR3 is CAISESTRTSGVTDTQYF. The CDR3 region has the DNA TGTGCCATCAGTGAGTCAACCAGGACTAGCGGGGTCACAGATACGCAGTATTTT.